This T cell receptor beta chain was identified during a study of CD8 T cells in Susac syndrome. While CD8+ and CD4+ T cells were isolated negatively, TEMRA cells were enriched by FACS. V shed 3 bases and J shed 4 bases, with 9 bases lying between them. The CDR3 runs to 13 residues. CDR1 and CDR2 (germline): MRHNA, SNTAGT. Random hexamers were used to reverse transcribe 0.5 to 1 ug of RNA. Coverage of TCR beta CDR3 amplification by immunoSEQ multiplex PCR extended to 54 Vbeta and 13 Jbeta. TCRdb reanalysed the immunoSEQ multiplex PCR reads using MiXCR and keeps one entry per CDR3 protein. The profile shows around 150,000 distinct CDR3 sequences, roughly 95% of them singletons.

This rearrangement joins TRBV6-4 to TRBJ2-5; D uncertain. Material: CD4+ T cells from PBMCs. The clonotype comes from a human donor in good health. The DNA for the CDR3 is TGTGCCAGCAGTGAAATGGCTGGAGAGACCCAGTACTTC. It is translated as CASSEMAGETQYF.